This TCR beta chain appears in the sequencing data of a study of T cell responses to AZD1222 COVID-19 vaccine. A word on this clone: Its antigen is not identified.

Trimming removed 5 bases from V and 5 bases from J, with 15 bases in between. The CDR3 is 14 residues long. In germline, CDR1 is LNHDA, CDR2 SQIVND (reference sequence). Produced via immunoSEQ multiplex PCR; TCRdb's table is partial and in-frame only. The sample records under 80,000 clones, 81% being singletons. Study conclusions and caveats: Vaccine-related CD4 TCRs covered spike, predominating at 160-218 and 743-854. Two AZD1222 administrations were followed by greater Spike-specific TCR breadth and depth. At baseline, just five to seven AZD1222 recipients tested seropositive.

The TCR sequence derives from an adult who received the AZD1222 COVID-19 vaccine. This specimen consisted of peripheral blood, obtained 28 days after the second AZD1222 dose. The genes are TRBV19 and TRBJ1-1, with TRBD1 as a possible D gene (6 bases). The CDR3 loop reads CASSVGGARTEAFF. CDR3 in DNA: TGTGCCAGTAGTGTGGGGGGCGCACGGACTGAAGCTTTCTTT. Together with reference TRBV19 and TRBJ1-1, the CDR3 gives the full variable domain: DGGITQSPKYLFRKEGQNVTLSCEQNLNHDAMYWYRQDPGQGLRLIYYSQIVNDFQKGDIAEGYSVSREKKESFPLTVTSAQKNPTAFYLCASSVGGARTEAFFGQGTRLTVV.